The sequence of this T cell receptor beta chain was determined in a study of cytomegalovirus exposure and HLA in healthy donors. Study-wide results and caveats: Donor immune exposure was known only as CMV serostatus. The study assumed roughly uniform donor sequencing depth for presence/absence analyses.

Healthy bone marrow donors made up the donors. The CDR3 spans 16 residues. The ends were cut back, 0 bases at V and 4 bases at J, with 12 bases in the middle. Germline CDR1 KGHSH, CDR2 LQKENI. This clone has just a few counts. Antigen specificity is unknown. 13 Jbeta primers and 60 Vbeta primers were used for the PCR. Clones were sequenced by immunoSEQ multiplex PCR, and TCRdb holds only the in-frame ones, with some missing. The table records under 200,000 clones, roughly 74% of them present only once. This chain joins TRBV18 and TRBJ2-2; D possibly corresponds to TRBD1 (6 bases). This TCR was recovered from a woman between 25 and 40 years old in good health and CMV-seronegative. The sequenced sample was PBMCs. CDR3 residues: CASSPPSGVGTGELFF. As DNA, the CDR3 is TGTGCCAGCTCACCACCGTCAGGGGTGGGCACCGGGGAGCTGTTTTTT.